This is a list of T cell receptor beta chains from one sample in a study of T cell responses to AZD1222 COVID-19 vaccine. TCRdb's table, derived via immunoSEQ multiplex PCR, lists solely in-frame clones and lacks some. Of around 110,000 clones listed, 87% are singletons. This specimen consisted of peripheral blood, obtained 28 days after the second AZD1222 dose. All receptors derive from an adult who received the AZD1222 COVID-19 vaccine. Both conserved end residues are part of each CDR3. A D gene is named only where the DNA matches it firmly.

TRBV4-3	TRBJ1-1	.	TGCGCCAGCAGCCAAGAACCGGCGGGAAACACTGAAGCTTTCTTT	CASSQEPAGNTEAFF
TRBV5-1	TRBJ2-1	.	TGCGCCAGCAGCTCCGCCGGGACACCTTACAATGAGCAGTTCTTC	CASSSAGTPYNEQFF
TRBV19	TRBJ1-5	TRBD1	TGTGCCAGTCGCGACGGGACAGGGGTTAGGTCGCCCCAGCATTTT	CASRDGTGVRSPQHF
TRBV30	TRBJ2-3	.	TGTGCCTGGTCCGCCTTTCGCGGCAGGGGCACAGATACGCAGTATTTT	CAWSAFRGRGTDTQYF
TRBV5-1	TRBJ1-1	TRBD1	TGCGCCAGCAGCTCCGTGGGACAGGGGACAGGGGAGGCTTTCTTT	CASSSVGQGTGEAFF
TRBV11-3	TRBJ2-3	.	TGTGCCAGCAGCTATTGGGACGAAAAGGGCGCAGATACGCAGTATTTT	CASSYWDEKGADTQYF
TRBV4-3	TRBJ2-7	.	TGCGCCAGCAGCCAAGCGTCTGGACTTAACTACGAGCAGTACTTC	CASSQASGLNYEQYF
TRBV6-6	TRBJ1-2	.	TGTGCCAGCAGCGACATAGGCAGTTATGGCTACACCTTC	CASSDIGSYGYTF
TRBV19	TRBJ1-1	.	TGTGCCAGTTACAAGGGGCAGTCAGGCTTCACTGAAGCTTTCTTT	CASYKGQSGFTEAFF
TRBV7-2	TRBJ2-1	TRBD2	TGTGCCAGCAGCGGCGGGACTAGCGGGGGTGTCTCCTACAATGAGCAGTTCTTC	CASSGGTSGGVSYNEQFF
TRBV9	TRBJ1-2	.	TGTGCCAGCAGCGGACAGCCTAACTATGGCTACACCTTC	CASSGQPNYGYTF
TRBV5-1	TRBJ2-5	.	TGCGCCAGCAGCTTTCAGGCAGGGGAAGAGACCCAGTACTTC	CASSFQAGEETQYF
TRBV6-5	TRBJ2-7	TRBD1	TGTGCCAGCAGTTCCCCATGGACAGGGGGTATCGACGAGCAGTACTTC	CASSSPWTGGIDEQYF
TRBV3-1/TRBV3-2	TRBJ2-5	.	TGTGCCAGCAGCCAAGTTGGTCTAGCCGAGACCCAGTACTTC	CASSQVGLAETQYF